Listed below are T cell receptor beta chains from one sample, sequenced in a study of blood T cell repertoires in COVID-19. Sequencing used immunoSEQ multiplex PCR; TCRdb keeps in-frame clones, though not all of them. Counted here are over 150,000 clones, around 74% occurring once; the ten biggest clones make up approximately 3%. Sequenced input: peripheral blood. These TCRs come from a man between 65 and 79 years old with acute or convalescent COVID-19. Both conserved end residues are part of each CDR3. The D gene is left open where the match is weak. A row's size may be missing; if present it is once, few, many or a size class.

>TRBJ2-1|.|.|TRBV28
CASSSRTSAGNEQFF
TGTGCCAGCAGTTCCCGGACCTCGGCGGGCAATGAGCAGTTCTTC
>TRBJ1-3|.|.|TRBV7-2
CASSQQGPLFGNTIYF
TGTGCCAGCAGCCAACAGGGACCACTCTTTGGAAACACCATATATTTT
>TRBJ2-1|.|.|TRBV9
CASSVSGLEPWHEQFF
TGTGCCAGCAGCGTCTCTGGTCTAGAGCCGTGGCATGAGCAGTTCTTC
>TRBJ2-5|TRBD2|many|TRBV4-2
CASSQETGGPQETQYF
TGTGCCAGCAGCCAAGAAACGGGAGGGCCGCAAGAGACCCAGTACTTC
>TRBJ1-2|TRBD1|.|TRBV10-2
CASRGQGPGYTF
TGCGCCAGCAGGGGACAGGGCCCAGGCTACACCTTC
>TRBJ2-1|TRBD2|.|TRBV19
CASSWGGKGYNEQFF
TGTGCCAGTAGTTGGGGGGGTAAGGGGTACAATGAGCAGTTCTTC
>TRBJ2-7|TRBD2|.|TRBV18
CASSAGETYEQYF
TGTGCCAGCTCTGCGGGAGAGACCTACGAGCAGTACTTC
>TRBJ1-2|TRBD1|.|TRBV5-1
CASSKGQRDGYTF
TGCGCCAGCAGCAAGGGACAGAGGGATGGCTACACCTTC
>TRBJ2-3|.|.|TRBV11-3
CASSLSTRDTQYF
TGTGCCAGCAGCTTAAGCACTAGGGATACGCAGTATTTT
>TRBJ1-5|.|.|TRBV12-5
CASGSPGGGNQPQHF
TGTGCTAGTGGTTCCCCGGGGGGCGGGAATCAGCCCCAGCATTTT
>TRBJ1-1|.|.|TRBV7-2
CASSLVRGTEAFF
TGTGCCAGCAGCTTAGTTCGGGGAACTGAAGCTTTCTTT
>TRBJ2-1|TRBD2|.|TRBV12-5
CASGLVFSREGRDEQFF
TGTGCTAGTGGTTTGGTCTTCTCGCGGGAGGGCCGGGATGAGCAGTTCTTC
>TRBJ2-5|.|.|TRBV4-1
CASSQGGPQETQYF
TGCGCCAGCAGCCAAGGCGGCCCCCAAGAGACCCAGTACTTC
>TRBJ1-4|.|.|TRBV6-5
CASRESLSRPEKLFF
TGTGCCAGCAGGGAGTCGTTAAGCCGTCCGGAAAAACTGTTTTTT
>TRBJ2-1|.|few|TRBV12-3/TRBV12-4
CASSFTVDNEQFF
TGTGCCAGCAGTTTTACAGTAGACAATGAGCAGTTCTTC
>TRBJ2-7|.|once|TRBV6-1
CASSEWAQGEQYF
TGTGCCAGCAGTGAGTGGGCACAGGGCGAGCAGTACTTC
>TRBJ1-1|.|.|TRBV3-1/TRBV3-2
CASSQDEYTEAFF
TGTGCCAGCAGCCAAGATGAGTATACTGAAGCTTTCTTT
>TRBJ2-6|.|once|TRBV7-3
CASSFSPLRGANVLTF
TGTGCCAGCAGCTTTTCTCCATTGCGTGGGGCCAACGTCCTGACTTTC
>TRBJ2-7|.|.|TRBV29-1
CSAPDFSVEQYF
TGCAGCGCCCCGGACTTTTCCGTCGAGCAGTACTTC
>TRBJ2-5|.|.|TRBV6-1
CASSEGGAEETQYF
TGTGCCAGCAGTGAAGGCGGGGCCGAAGAGACCCAGTACTTC
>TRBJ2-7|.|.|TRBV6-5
CASRVQGISYEQYF
TGTGCCAGCAGAGTTCAGGGGATCTCCTACGAGCAGTACTTC
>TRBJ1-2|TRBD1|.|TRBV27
CASSRRGHGYTF
TGTGCCAGCAGCAGAAGGGGGCATGGCTACACCTTC
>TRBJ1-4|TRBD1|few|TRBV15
CATSREYRGPNEKLFF
TGTGCCACCAGCAGAGAGTACAGGGGCCCTAATGAAAAACTGTTTTTT
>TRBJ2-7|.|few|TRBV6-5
CASSYSYKTYEQYF
TGTGCCAGCAGTTACTCGTACAAGACCTACGAGCAGTACTTC
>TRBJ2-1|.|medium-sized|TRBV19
CASRQDTYNEQFF
TGTGCCAGTAGACAGGACACCTACAATGAGCAGTTCTTC
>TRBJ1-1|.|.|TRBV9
CASSVAGLDTEAFF
TGTGCCAGCAGCGTAGCCGGACTTGACACTGAAGCTTTCTTT
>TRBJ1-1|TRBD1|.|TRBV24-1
CATSDPGQGNTEAFF
TGTGCCACCAGTGACCCTGGACAGGGGAACACTGAAGCTTTCTTT
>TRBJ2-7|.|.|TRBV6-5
CASGASAEQYF
TGTGCCAGCGGAGCCTCCGCGGAGCAGTACTTC
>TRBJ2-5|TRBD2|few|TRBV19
CASSIGREETQYF
TGTGCCAGTAGTATTGGGAGGGAAGAGACCCAGTACTTC
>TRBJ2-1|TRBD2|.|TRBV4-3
CASSQGTLAGDPGEQFF
TGCGCCAGCAGCCAAGGGACCCTAGCGGGAGATCCGGGTGAGCAGTTCTTC
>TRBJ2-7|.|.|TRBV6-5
CASSYSIAAGPYEQYF
TGTGCCAGCAGTTACTCGATCGCTGCGGGACCCTACGAGCAGTACTTC
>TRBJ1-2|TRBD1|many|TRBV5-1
CASSDGTDTYGYTF
TGCGCCAGCAGCGACGGGACAGACACCTATGGCTACACCTTC
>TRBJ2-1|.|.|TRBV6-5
CASRESGTPYNEQFF
TGTGCCAGCAGAGAGAGCGGGACACCCTACAATGAGCAGTTCTTC
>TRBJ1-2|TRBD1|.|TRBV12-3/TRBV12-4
CASSRDRASF
TGTGCCAGCAGCCGGGACAGGGCCAGCTTC
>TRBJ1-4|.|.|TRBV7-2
CASGGAAGREKLFF
TGTGCCAGCGGGGGGGCGGCAGGGCGTGAAAAACTGTTTTTT
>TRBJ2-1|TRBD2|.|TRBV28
CASRDPGLAGNEQFF
TGTGCCAGCAGGGACCCGGGACTAGCAGGCAATGAGCAGTTCTTC
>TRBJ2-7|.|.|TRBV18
CASSTTGLSYEQYF
TGTGCCAGCTCAACTACAGGGTTATCCTACGAGCAGTACTTC
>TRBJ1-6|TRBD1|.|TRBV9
CASSVGDRTNSPLHF
TGTGCCAGCAGCGTAGGGGACAGGACAAATTCACCCCTCCACTTT
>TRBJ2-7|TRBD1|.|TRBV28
CASSLVGQTYEQYF
TGTGCCAGCAGTTTAGTGGGACAGACCTACGAGCAGTACTTC
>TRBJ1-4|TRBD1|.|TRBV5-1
CASSYQGANEKLFF
TGCGCCAGCAGCTATCAGGGGGCTAATGAAAAACTGTTTTTT
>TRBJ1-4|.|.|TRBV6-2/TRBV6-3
CASSSTATVRNEKLFF
TGTGCCAGCAGTTCAACAGCGACAGTTCGGAATGAAAAACTGTTTTTT
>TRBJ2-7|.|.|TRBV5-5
CASIPAATYEQYF
TGTGCCAGCATCCCCGCCGCGACCTACGAGCAGTACTTC
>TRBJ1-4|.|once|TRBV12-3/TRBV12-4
CASSLQVEKLFF
TGTGCCAGCAGTTTACAGGTCGAAAAACTGTTTTTT
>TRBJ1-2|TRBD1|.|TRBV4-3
CASSQEDRGSPYGYTF
TGCGCCAGCAGCCAAGAGGACAGGGGATCACCCTATGGCTACACCTTC
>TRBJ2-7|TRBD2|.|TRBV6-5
CASSSQTSGVYEQYF
TGTGCCAGCAGTTCCCAGACTAGCGGGGTGTACGAGCAGTACTTC
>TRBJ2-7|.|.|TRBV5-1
CASSLTGRFPYEQYF
TGCGCCAGCAGCTTGACAGGGCGGTTTCCCTACGAGCAGTACTTC
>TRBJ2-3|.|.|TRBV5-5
CASSWGTDDTQYF
TGTGCCAGCAGCTGGGGGACTGACGATACGCAGTATTTT
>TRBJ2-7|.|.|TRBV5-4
CASSSFLSYEQYF
TGTGCCAGCAGCAGCTTTCTCTCCTACGAGCAGTACTTC
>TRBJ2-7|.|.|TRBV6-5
CASSLERTYEQYF
TGTGCCAGCAGCCTTGAGCGAACCTACGAGCAGTACTTC
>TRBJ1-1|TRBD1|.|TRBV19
CATGQGPMNTEAFF
TGTGCCACCGGACAGGGCCCCATGAACACTGAAGCTTTCTTT
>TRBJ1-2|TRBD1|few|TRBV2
CASSLGQGFGYTF
TGTGCCAGCAGTTTGGGACAGGGGTTTGGCTACACCTTC
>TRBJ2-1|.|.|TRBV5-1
CASSFRVGSYNEQFF
TGCGCCAGCAGCTTCAGGGTCGGGTCCTACAATGAGCAGTTCTTC
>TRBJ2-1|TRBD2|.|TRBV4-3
CASSQGPAGTYNEQFF
TGCGCCAGCAGCCAAGGTCCAGCGGGAACCTACAATGAGCAGTTCTTC